Below are 2 T cell receptor beta chains sequenced from a single sample in a study of T cells in Graves' hyperthyroidism and ophthalmopathy. It was RNA transcripts that yielded the amplified TCR beta CDR3 regions. The HTBI primer set was used in a first-round RT-PCR of the TCR CDR3. MiXCR was run by TCRdb on the multiplex PCR reads, yielding one entry per CDR3 protein. The table lists fewer than 650,000 distinct CDR3 sequences, less than 15% of them singletons. Material: blood. The receptor source for this set is a woman between 35 and 50 years old with Graves' hyperthyroidism.

The sample holds many counts of this clonotype. The genes are TRBV28 and TRBJ2-5, with 9 bases aligning to TRBD1. CDR1 is MDHEN and CDR2 is SYDVKM in the germline V gene. There are 16 residues in the CDR3. The V gene end was trimmed by 7 bases and the J gene end by 4 bases; junction bases not matched to a gene: 13. The CDR3 region has the DNA TGTGCCAGCACCATGGCCCCCACAGGGGGCGCAGAGACCCAGTACTTC. Protein product: CASTMAPTGGAETQYF.

About this clonotype itself: A clone one base away is much larger, so this may be a read error. The chain combines TRBV15 with TRBJ2-7; TRBD2 agrees at 8 bases. The CDR3 runs to 14 residues. Germline V gene sequence: CDR1 LNHNV, CDR2 YYDKDF (reference sequence). The CDR3 sequence: CTTSRDGGAYEQYF. The CDR3 bases are TGTACCACCAGCAGAGACGGGGGGGCCTACGAGCAGTACTTC.